Shown below are 19 T cell receptor beta chains from a single sample sequenced in a study of T cells in Graves' hyperthyroidism and ophthalmopathy. Amplified TCR beta CDR3 regions derived from RNA transcripts. Primed by the HTBI set, a first-round RT-PCR was run on the TCR CDR3. TCRdb passed the multiplex PCR reads through MiXCR, listing each CDR3 protein once. The data hold a few hundred thousand distinct CDR3 sequences, with 15% to 18% observed a single time. The sample was blood. The receptors stem from a woman aged 25 to 39 with Graves' hyperthyroidism.

This clonotype was detected ten times or more. The chain combines TRBV30 with TRBJ2-3; TRBD1 matches 7 bases. V lost 4 bases, J lost 0 bases, and 4 bases stayed unmatched. The CDR3 is 14 amino acids. Germline-derived CDR1 and CDR2 are GTSNPN and SVGIG (reference sequence). The CDR3 loop is CAWTGTASTDTQYF. CDR3 DNA sequence: TGTGCCTGGACCGGGACAGCTAGCACAGATACGCAGTATTTT. Filled out from reference TRBV30 and TRBJ2-3, the complete variable domain reads SQTIHQWPATLVQPVGSPLSLECTVEGTSNPNLYWYRQAAGRGLQLLFYSVGIGQISSEVPQNLSASRPQDRQFILSSKKLLLSDSGFYLCAWTGTASTDTQYFGPGTRLTVL.

This clonotype was counted at least ten times. The genes are TRBV6-2 or TRBV6-3 and TRBJ2-7, with TRBD2 identical over 10 bases. J lost 5 bases, V lost 7 bases, and 11 bases had no gene match. Germline CDR1 MNHEY, CDR2 SVGEGT. The CDR3 totals 15 residues. CDR3 coding DNA: TGTGCCAGCATTATGGGAGCGGGAGGGACCGACGAGCAGTACTTC. This gives the protein CASIMGAGGTDEQYF.

This clonotype was seen at least ten times. The chain uses TRBV7-9 and TRBJ2-1; D might be TRBD1 or TRBD2, each matching 5 bases. Germline V CDR1 and CDR2: SEHNR, FQNEAQ (reference sequence). The CDR3 consists of 13 residues. Trimming left V 5 bases short and J 8 bases short, with 13 bases between. The CDR3 region is CASSRDGADEQFF. The CDR3 DNA follows: TGTGCCAGCAGCAGGGACGGGGCGGATGAGCAGTTCTTC.

This clonotype was detected only a few times. The rearrangement uses TRBV10-1 and TRBJ1-3, with D possibly being TRBD1 (5 bases). Germline CDR1 WNHNN, CDR2 SYGVQD (reference sequence). The CDR3 runs to 14 residues. Trimming took 2 bases from V and 4 from J, leaving 9 bases between them. CDR3 loop: CASSEIPGGNTIYF. As DNA, the CDR3 is TGCGCCAGCAGTGAGATCCCAGGGGGAAACACCATATATTTT.

The chain combines TRBV19 with TRBJ2-1; TRBD2 matches 9 bases. The germline V gene has CDR1 LNHDA and CDR2 SQIVND (reference sequence). There are 18 residues in the CDR3. V shed 4 bases and J 4 bases; nucleotides not matched to a gene: 14. The CDR3 region is CASSTGTSPLPGYNEQFF. The CDR3 DNA follows: TGTGCCAGTAGTACCGGGACTAGCCCACTACCCGGGTACAATGAGCAGTTCTTC.

This clonotype was counted at least ten times. This chain joins TRBV14 and TRBJ2-7; D is ambiguous. Germline assignment: CDR1 SGHDN and CDR2 FVKESK. The CDR3 loop spans 13 amino acids. Trimming stripped 0 bases from V and 4 bases from J, with 7 bases between. CDR3 bases: TGTGCCAGCAGCCAAGATGAGTGGTACGAGCAGTACTTC. Its protein is CASSQDEWYEQYF.

This clonotype was seen many times. The V call is TRBV2, the J call TRBJ2-7, with D possibly matching TRBD1 (6 bases). The ends were cut back, 7 bases at V and 5 bases at J, with 15 bases in the middle. The CDR3 is made up of 13 amino acids. Germline CDR1 SNHLY, CDR2 FYNNEI. The CDR3 reads CASNEGRGNEQYF. CDR3 coding DNA: TGTGCCAGCAACGAGGGCAGGGGAAACGAGCAGTACTTC.

V is TRBV4-1 and J is TRBJ1-1; D is perhaps TRBD1 (5 bases). The CDR3 has 13 residues. Germline values: CDR1 MGHRA, CDR2 YSYEKL. The germline V and J ends were trimmed by 1 base and 8 bases, with 11 bases remaining between them. CDR3 amino acids: CASSQVGLGEAFF. The DNA of the CDR3 is TGCGCCAGCAGCCAAGTGGGGCTGGGGGAAGCTTTCTTT.

This clonotype has at least ten counts. V and J are TRBV4-1 and TRBJ2-7, with D hard to call. The CDR3 covers 13 residues. V gave up 0 bases and J gave up 6 bases, with 9 bases separating them. Germline lookup yields CDR1 MGHRA and CDR2 YSYEKL. The CDR3 DNA follows: TGCGCCAGCAGCCAAGAACTGTTCCTCGAGCAGTACTTC. Protein: CASSQELFLEQYF.

This clonotype came up many times. This chain joins TRBV6-2 or TRBV6-3 and TRBJ2-7; D is unclear. Trimming took off 4 bases at V and 2 bases at J, with 15 bases between the two ends. Germline-derived CDR1 and CDR2 are MNHEY and SVGEGT. The CDR3 is made up of 15 amino acids. CDR3 protein: CASSLPGGRTYEQYF. Written as DNA, the CDR3 is TGTGCCAGCAGTTTACCGGGCGGTAGGACCTACGAGCAGTACTTC.

The V and J genes are TRBV11-2 and TRBJ2-1; D is perhaps TRBD1 or TRBD2 (6 bases each). There are 15 residues in the CDR3. V lost 1 base, J lost 6 bases, and 13 bases lay in between. Germline V gives CDR1 SGHAT, CDR2 FQNNGV. As DNA, the CDR3 is TGTGCCAGCAGCTTAGGGGGGGCCCGGGGCAATGAGCAGTTCTTC. Translation: CASSLGGARGNEQFF.

This clonotype was found a few times. The chain has TRBV6-6 and TRBJ2-7, with a tentative D call TRBD2 (6 bases). This CDR3 is 15 amino acids long. Between the trimmed V and J ends, which lost 0 bases and 0 bases, there was a span of 9 bases. Germline lookup yields CDR1 MNHNY and CDR2 SVGAGI (reference sequence). The CDR3 reads CASSYSHGSSYEQYF. The CDR3 nucleotides are TGTGCCAGCAGTTACTCCCACGGGAGCTCCTACGAGCAGTACTTC.

The chain links TRBV30 to TRBJ2-7; TRBD2 is a possible D gene (7 bases). The CDR3 loop spans 14 amino acids. V lost 0 bases to trimming and J lost 3 bases, with 12 bases between them. CDR1 and CDR2 from the germline V gene are GTSNPN and SVGIG (reference sequence). For the CDR3, the DNA is TGTGCCTGGAGTGTATCCGGGGGGCTCTACGAGCAGTACTTC. Amino acids: CAWSVSGGLYEQYF. Together with reference TRBV30 and TRBJ2-7, the CDR3 gives the full variable domain: SQTIHQWPATLVQPVGSPLSLECTVEGTSNPNLYWYRQAAGRGLQLLFYSVGIGQISSEVPQNLSASRPQDRQFILSSKKLLLSDSGFYLCAWSVSGGLYEQYFGPGTRLTVT.

This clonotype was detected ten times or more. This chain connects TRBV20-1 to TRBJ2-5, with a possible D match to TRBD2 (5 bases). V was trimmed by 3 bases and J by 5 bases, leaving 13 bases between them. Germline V gene data show CDR1 as DFQATT and CDR2 as SNEGSKA (reference sequence). This CDR3 spans 13 amino acids. The CDR3 DNA sequence: TGCAGTGCTAGTTTAGAGGGAGCGGAGACCCAGTACTTC. This gives the protein CSASLEGAETQYF.

The V and J genes are TRBV2 and TRBJ2-1, with 10 positions matching TRBD2. This CDR3 is built from 18 residues. The germline V gene has CDR1 SNHLY and CDR2 FYNNEI. Trimming took 6 bases from V and 0 from J; bases not matched to a gene: 11. The CDR3 nucleotides read TGTGCCAGCAGAGCTAGCGGGAGACAGTCGAGCTCCTACAATGAGCAGTTCTTC. Residues: CASRASGRQSSSYNEQFF.

This clonotype was recorded a few times. This chain uses TRBV24-1 with TRBJ2-2, with a weak D call TRBD1 (6 bases). Trimming took 6 bases from V and 0 from J, leaving 10 bases between them. The CDR3 contains 15 residues. The germline V gene has CDR1 KGHDR and CDR2 SFDVKD. The CDR3 coding sequence is TGTGCCACCAGTACCGGGACAACGAACACCGGGGAGCTGTTTTTT. Translated, it gives CATSTGTTNTGELFF.

This clonotype was seen ten or more times. The chain links TRBV12-3 or TRBV12-4 to TRBJ1-3; D call uncertain. This CDR3 has 13 amino acids. V lost 2 bases and J lost 4, with 6 bases in between. CDR3 sequence (DNA): TGTGCCAGCAGTTTAAAAGCCGGAAACACCATATATTTT. It specifies CASSLKAGNTIYF.

This clonotype was seen a handful of times. The chain employs TRBV19 and TRBJ1-1; 11 bases fit TRBD1. This CDR3 spans 16 amino acids. The junction had 5 bases not matched to a gene; V was cut back by 3 bases and J by 2 bases. Germline loops: CDR1 LNHDA, CDR2 SQIVND (reference sequence). CDR3 in amino acids: CASSMRTGGFNTEAFF. DNA of the CDR3: TGTGCCAGTAGTATGAGGACAGGGGGCTTCAACACTGAAGCTTTCTTT.

This chain connects TRBV5-1 to TRBJ2-7; unclear D gene. CDR1 SGHRS and CDR2 YFSETQ come from the germline V gene. Trimming pared 2 bases from V and 1 base from J, leaving 7 bases between. This CDR3 has 13 residues. The CDR3 coding sequence is TGCGCCAGCAGCTTTTTAGCTTCCTACGAGCAGTACTTC. Protein sequence: CASSFLASYEQYF. The full variable domain, with the rest looked up from reference TRBV5-1 and TRBJ2-7, is KAGVTQTPRYLIKTRGQQVTLSCSPISGHRSVSWYQQTPGQGLQFLFEYFSETQRNKGNFPGRFSGRQFSNSRSEMNVSTLELGDSALYLCASSFLASYEQYFGPGTRLTVT.